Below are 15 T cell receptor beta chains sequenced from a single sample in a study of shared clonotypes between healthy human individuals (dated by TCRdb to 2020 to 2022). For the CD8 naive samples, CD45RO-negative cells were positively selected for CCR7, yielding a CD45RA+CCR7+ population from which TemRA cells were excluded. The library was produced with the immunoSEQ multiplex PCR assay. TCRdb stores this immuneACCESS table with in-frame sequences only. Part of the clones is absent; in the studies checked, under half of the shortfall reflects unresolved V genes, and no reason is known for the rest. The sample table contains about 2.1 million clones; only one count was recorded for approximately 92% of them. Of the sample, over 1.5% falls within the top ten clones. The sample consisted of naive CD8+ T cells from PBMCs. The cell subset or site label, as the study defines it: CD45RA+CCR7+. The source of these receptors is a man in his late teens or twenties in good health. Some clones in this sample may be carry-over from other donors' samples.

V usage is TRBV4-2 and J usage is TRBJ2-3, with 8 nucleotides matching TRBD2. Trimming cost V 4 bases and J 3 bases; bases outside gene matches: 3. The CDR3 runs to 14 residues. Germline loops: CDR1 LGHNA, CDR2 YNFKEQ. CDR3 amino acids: CASSLGGATDTQYF. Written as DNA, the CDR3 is TGTGCCAGCAGCCTCGGGGGGGCAACAGATACGCAGTATTTT.

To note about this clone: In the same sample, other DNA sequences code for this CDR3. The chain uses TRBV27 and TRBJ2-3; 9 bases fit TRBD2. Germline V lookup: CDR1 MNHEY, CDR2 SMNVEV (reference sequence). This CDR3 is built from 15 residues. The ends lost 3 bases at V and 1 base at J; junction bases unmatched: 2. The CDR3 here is CASSLASGGTDTQYF. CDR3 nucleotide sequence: TGTGCCAGCAGTTTGGCTAGCGGGGGCACAGATACGCAGTATTTT.

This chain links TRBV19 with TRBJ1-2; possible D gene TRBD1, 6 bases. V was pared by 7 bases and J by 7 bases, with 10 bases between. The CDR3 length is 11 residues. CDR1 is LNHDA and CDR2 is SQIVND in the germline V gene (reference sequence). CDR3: CASTGGGGYTF. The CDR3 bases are TGTGCCAGTACCGGGGGCGGTGGCTACACCTTC.

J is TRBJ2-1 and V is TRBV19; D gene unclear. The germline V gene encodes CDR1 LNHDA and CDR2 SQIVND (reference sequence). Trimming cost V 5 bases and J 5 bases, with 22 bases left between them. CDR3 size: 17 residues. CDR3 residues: CASSLPHGLSPNNEQFF. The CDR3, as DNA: TGTGCCAGTAGTCTTCCCCATGGGCTCTCTCCCAACAATGAGCAGTTCTTC. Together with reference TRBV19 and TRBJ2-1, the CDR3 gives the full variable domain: DGGITQSPKYLFRKEGQNVTLSCEQNLNHDAMYWYRQDPGQGLRLIYYSQIVNDFQKGDIAEGYSVSREKKESFPLTVTSAQKNPTAFYLCASSLPHGLSPNNEQFFGPGTRLTVL.

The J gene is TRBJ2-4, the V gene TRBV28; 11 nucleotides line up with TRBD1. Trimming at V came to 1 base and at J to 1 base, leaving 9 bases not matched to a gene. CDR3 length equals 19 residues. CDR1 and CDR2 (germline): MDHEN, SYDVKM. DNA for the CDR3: TGTGCCAGCAGTTTATTTCGGGACAGGGGGAGGATGGCCAAAAACATTCAGTACTTC. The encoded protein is CASSLFRDRGRMAKNIQYF.

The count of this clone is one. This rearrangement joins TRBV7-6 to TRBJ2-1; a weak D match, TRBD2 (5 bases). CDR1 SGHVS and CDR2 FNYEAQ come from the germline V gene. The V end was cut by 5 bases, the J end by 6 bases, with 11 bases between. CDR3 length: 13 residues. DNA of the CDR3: TGTGCCAGCAGCCTTAACGGACTCAATGAGCAGTTCTTC. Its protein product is CASSLNGLNEQFF.

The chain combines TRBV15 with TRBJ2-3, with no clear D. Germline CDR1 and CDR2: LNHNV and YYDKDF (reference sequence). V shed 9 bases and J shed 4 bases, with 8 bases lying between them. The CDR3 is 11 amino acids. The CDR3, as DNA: TGTGCCACATATGACGCAGATACGCAGTATTTT. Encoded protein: CATYDADTQYF.

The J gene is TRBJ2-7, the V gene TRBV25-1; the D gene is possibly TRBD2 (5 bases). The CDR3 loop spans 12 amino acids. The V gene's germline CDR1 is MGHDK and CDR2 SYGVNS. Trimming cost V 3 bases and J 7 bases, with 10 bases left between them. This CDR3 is CASSEGAREQYF. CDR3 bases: TGTGCCAGCAGTGAGGGAGCGAGGGAGCAGTACTTC.

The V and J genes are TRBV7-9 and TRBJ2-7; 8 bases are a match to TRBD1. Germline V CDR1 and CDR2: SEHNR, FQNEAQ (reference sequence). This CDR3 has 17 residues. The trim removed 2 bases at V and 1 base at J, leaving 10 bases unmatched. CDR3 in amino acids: CASSLRKTGGLSYEQYF. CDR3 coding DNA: TGTGCCAGCAGCTTAAGGAAAACAGGGGGGTTATCCTACGAGCAGTACTTC.

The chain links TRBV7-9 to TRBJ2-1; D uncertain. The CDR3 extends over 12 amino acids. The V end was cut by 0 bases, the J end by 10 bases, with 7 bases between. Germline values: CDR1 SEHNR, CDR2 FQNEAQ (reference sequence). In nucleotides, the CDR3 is TGTGCCAGCAGCTTAGCAATTGGCGAGCAGTTCTTC. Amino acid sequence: CASSLAIGEQFF. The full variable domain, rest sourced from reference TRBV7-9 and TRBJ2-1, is DTGVSQNPRHKITKRGQNVTFRCDPISEHNRLYWYRQTLGQGPEFLTYFQNEAQLEKSRLLSDRFSAERPKGSFSTLEIQRTEQGDSAMYLCASSLAIGEQFFGPGTRLTVL.

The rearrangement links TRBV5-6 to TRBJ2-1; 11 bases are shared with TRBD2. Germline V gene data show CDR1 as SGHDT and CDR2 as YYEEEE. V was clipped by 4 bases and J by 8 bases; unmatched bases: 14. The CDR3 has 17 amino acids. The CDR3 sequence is CASSRLAGGPESDEQFF. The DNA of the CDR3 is TGTGCCAGCAGCCGATTAGCGGGAGGGCCCGAGTCCGATGAGCAGTTCTTC.

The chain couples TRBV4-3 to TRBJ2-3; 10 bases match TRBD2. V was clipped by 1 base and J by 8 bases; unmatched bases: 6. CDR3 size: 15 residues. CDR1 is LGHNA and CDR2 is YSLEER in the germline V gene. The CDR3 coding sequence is TGCGCCAGCAGCCAAGGAGCGGGAGGGCCAGGTACGCAGTATTTT. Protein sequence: CASSQGAGGPGTQYF.

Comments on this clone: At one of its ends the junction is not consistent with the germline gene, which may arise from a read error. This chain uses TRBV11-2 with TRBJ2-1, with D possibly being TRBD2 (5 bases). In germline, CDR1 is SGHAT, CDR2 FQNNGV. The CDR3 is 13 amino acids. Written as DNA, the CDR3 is TGTGCCAGCAGTTTAGCGAAGGGCGCTGAGCAGTTCTTC. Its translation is CASSLAKGAEQFF. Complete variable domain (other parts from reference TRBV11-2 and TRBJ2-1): EAGVAQSPRYKIIEKRQSVAFWCNPISGHATLYWYQQILGQGPKLLIQFQNNGVVDDSQLPKDRFSAERLKGVDSTLKIQPAKLEDSAVYLCASSLAKGAEQFFGPGTRLTVL.

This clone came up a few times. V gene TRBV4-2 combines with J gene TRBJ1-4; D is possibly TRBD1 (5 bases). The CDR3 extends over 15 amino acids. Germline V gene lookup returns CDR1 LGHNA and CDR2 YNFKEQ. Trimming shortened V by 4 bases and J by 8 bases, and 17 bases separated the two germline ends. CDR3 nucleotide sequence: TGTGCCAGCAGCCCGTCGGTGGGGGAGGGCGAAAAACTGTTTTTT. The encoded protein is CASSPSVGEGEKLFF.

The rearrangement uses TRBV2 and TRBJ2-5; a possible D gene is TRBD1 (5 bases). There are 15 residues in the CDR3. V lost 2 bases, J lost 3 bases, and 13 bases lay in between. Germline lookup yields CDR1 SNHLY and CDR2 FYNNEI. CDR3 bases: TGTGCCAGCAGTGAAACAGGACGTACCGAAGAGACCCAGTACTTC. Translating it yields CASSETGRTEETQYF.